The 30 T cell receptor beta chains given below trace back to one sample, sequenced in a study of blood T cell repertoires in COVID-19. Clones were sequenced by immunoSEQ multiplex PCR, and TCRdb holds only the in-frame ones, with some missing. Of under 200,000 clones listed, 87% are singletons. Source material: peripheral blood. These receptors came from a man aged 18-30 years with active or convalescent COVID-19.

The chain employs TRBV7-2 and TRBJ1-1, with D maybe TRBD1 (5 bases). V lost 5 bases to trimming and J lost 12 bases, with 19 bases between them. This CDR3 is 13 amino acids long. The germline V gene has CDR1 SGHTA and CDR2 FQGNSA. CDR3: CASSQDSMLKSFF. CDR3 DNA sequence: TGTGCCAGCAGCCAAGACAGCATGTTGAAATCTTTCTTT.

The rearrangement joins TRBV2 to TRBJ1-2; 8 bases map to TRBD1. The germline gives CDR1 SNHLY, CDR2 FYNNEI. The CDR3 is 14 residues long. With 6 bases clipped from V and 2 bases from J, the junction kept 5 bases outside the gene matches. The CDR3 reads CASRSRGPNYGYTF. The CDR3 DNA is TGTGCCAGCAGATCCAGGGGGCCGAACTATGGCTACACCTTC.

This clone occurred a few times. The V gene is TRBV7-2, the J gene TRBJ2-7, with 7 positions matching TRBD2. The germline CDR1 and CDR2 sequences are SGHTA and FQGNSA. The CDR3 loop spans 16 amino acids. Unmatched junction bases numbered 5, after V lost 0 bases and J lost 0 bases. The CDR3: CASSLAPSGLSYEQYF. In DNA form, the CDR3 reads TGTGCCAGCAGCTTAGCTCCTAGCGGTCTCTCCTACGAGCAGTACTTC.

The genes are TRBV20-1 and TRBJ1-1; 8 bases are shared with TRBD1. Germline CDR1 reads DFQATT; CDR2 reads SNEGSKA (reference sequence). The CDR3 length is 16 residues. Losses at the gene ends were 3 bases for V and 0 bases for J; bases not matched to a gene: 9. As DNA, the CDR3 is TGCAGTGCTAGTAACCAGGGGGCAAGTATGAACACTGAAGCTTTCTTT. It codes for CSASNQGASMNTEAFF.

The J gene is TRBJ1-6, the V gene TRBV29-1, with 7 nucleotides matching TRBD1. V trimming: 7 bases; J trimming: 10 bases; junction bases outside the gene matches: 10. Germline CDR1 and CDR2: SQVTM and ANQGSEA. This CDR3 is 13 amino acids long. The CDR3 region is CSARTGTGSPLHF. As DNA, the CDR3 is TGCAGCGCTAGGACAGGAACAGGATCACCCCTCCACTTT.

V is TRBV6-5 and J is TRBJ2-3; the D gene is possibly TRBD1 (6 bases). Germline V CDR1 and CDR2: MNHEY, SVGAGI. This CDR3 contains 15 residues. V gave up 7 bases and J gave up 6 bases, with 20 bases separating them. DNA of the CDR3: TGTGCCAGCAAGGTCCCCCAGAATAGGGGGGATACGCAGTATTTT. This translates into CASKVPQNRGDTQYF.

The chain has TRBV29-1 and TRBJ1-2; 9 nucleotides match TRBD1. V was pared by 6 bases and J by 2 bases, with 4 bases of the junction left unmatched. The CDR3 totals 13 residues. CDR1 SQVTM and CDR2 ANQGSEA come from the germline V gene. CDR3 protein: CSVAGTGNYGYTF. CDR3 coding DNA: TGCAGCGTGGCCGGGACAGGGAACTATGGCTACACCTTC.

The chain uses TRBV5-8 and TRBJ1-5; D not resolved. CDR1 SGHTS and CDR2 YDEGEE come from the germline V gene. The CDR3 sequence is 13 residues long. V lost 0 bases, J lost 5 bases, and 6 bases lay in between. CDR3: CASSLARDQPQHF. In nucleotides, the CDR3 is TGTGCCAGCAGCTTGGCCCGGGATCAGCCCCAGCATTTT.

CDR3 protein: CASSLSGYGELFF. The CDR3 DNA is TGCGCCAGCAGCTTGTCCGGGTACGGGGAGCTGTTTTTT. The chain has TRBV5-1 and TRBJ2-2; D remains unclear. CDR1 is SGHRS and CDR2 is YFSETQ in the germline V gene. V lost 1 base and J 7 bases, leaving 8 bases between the germline ends. This CDR3 spans 13 amino acids.

This clone was seen once. The rearrangement uses TRBV7-9 and TRBJ2-1; the match to TRBD1 covers 7 bases. Losses at the gene ends were 5 bases for V and 7 bases for J; bases not matched to a gene: 14. CDR1 is SEHNR and CDR2 is FQNEAQ in the germline V gene (reference sequence). This CDR3 has 16 amino acids. In DNA form, the CDR3 reads TGTGCCAGCAGCGCCAGAGACAGGGAAGATCGTAATGAGCAGTTCTTC. Its translation: CASSARDREDRNEQFF.

The chain uses TRBV2 and TRBJ2-1; 8 bases are a match to TRBD1. The trim removed 3 bases at V and 1 base at J, leaving 2 bases unmatched. CDR1 is SNHLY, CDR2 FYNNEI, per germline. The CDR3 runs 15 residues. The CDR3 DNA is TGTGCCAGCAGTGATTGGACAGGGTCCTACAATGAGCAGTTCTTC. Translation gives CASSDWTGSYNEQFF.

Only one count was recorded for this clone. The chain carries TRBV5-1 and TRBJ1-2; D remains unclear. The CDR3 covers 15 residues. The germline CDR1 and CDR2 sequences are SGHRS and YFSETQ. V dropped 7 bases and J dropped 8 bases, with 24 bases sitting between them. CDR3 nucleotide sequence: TGCGCCAGCCGGGCCAGGTTGGAGGAGGCCTACGGCTACACCTTC. Protein product: CASRARLEEAYGYTF.

V and J are TRBV11-3 and TRBJ2-3, with a weak D call TRBD2 (6 bases). The germline gives CDR1 SGHNT, CDR2 YENEEA. The CDR3 sequence is 17 residues long. Trimming took 5 bases from V and 0 from J, leaving 18 bases between them. The CDR3 here is CASSRIQAGPSTDTQYF. The DNA for the CDR3 is TGTGCCAGCAGCCGTATTCAAGCGGGCCCTAGCACAGATACGCAGTATTTT.

The chain joins TRBV5-1 to TRBJ1-1; D possibly corresponds to TRBD1 (5 bases). CDR1 and CDR2 from the germline V gene are SGHRS and YFSETQ. V was shortened by 2 bases and J by 2 bases, with 13 bases between the two germline ends. CDR3 length: 15 residues. The CDR3 loop is CASSFVGQGNTEAFF. CDR3 bases: TGCGCCAGCAGCTTTGTAGGGCAGGGAAACACTGAAGCTTTCTTT.

The V call is TRBV15, the J call TRBJ2-1, with D possibly matching TRBD1 (6 bases). V lost 8 bases to trimming and J lost 1 base, with 12 bases between them. Germline values: CDR1 LNHNV, CDR2 YYDKDF (reference sequence). The CDR3 is 14 amino acids. CDR3 DNA: TGTGCCACCGGGTCCGGGACATCCTACAATGAGCAGTTCTTC. It yields the protein CATGSGTSYNEQFF.

Only one count was recorded for this clone. V is TRBV28 and J is TRBJ2-1, with 7 positions matching TRBD1. In germline, CDR1 is MDHEN, CDR2 SYDVKM. V shed 6 bases and J 2 bases; nucleotides not matched to a gene: 7. CDR3 length equals 15 residues. CDR3 bases: TGTGCCAGCAGCCCTCGGGACAGACCCTACAATGAGCAGTTCTTC. Its protein is CASSPRDRPYNEQFF.

The gene calls are TRBV27 and TRBJ1-5; TRBD1 matches at 10 bases. The germline CDR1 and CDR2 sequences are MNHEY and SMNVEV (reference sequence). The V segment lost 6 bases and the J segment 3 bases; nucleotides outside the gene matches: 11. The CDR3 is made up of 17 amino acids. CDR3 sequence reads: CASSPPRTGGYNQPQHF. The CDR3 coding sequence is TGTGCCAGCAGCCCACCCCGGACAGGGGGGTACAATCAGCCCCAGCATTTT.

This chain joins TRBV7-8 and TRBJ2-3; possibly TRBD2 for D (5 bases). The V end was cut by 5 bases, the J end by 1 base, with 25 bases between. There are 19 residues in the CDR3. Germline-derived CDR1 and CDR2 are SGHVS and FQNEAQ. The CDR3 reads CASSPTSHSASPGTDTQYF. The CDR3 region has the DNA TGTGCCAGCAGCCCCACGTCTCATTCGGCTAGCCCTGGCACAGATACGCAGTATTTT.

This clone was seen only a few times. V usage is TRBV19 and J usage is TRBJ1-2; perhaps TRBD1 as D (5 bases). The germline V gene has CDR1 LNHDA and CDR2 SQIVND (reference sequence). This CDR3 has 17 residues. Trimming removed 0 bases from V and 5 bases from J, with 19 bases in between. CDR3: CASSIDNDGTTMYGYTF. The CDR3 DNA reads as TGTGCCAGTAGTATAGACAATGACGGGACTACTATGTATGGCTACACCTTC.

This clone occurred once. The rearrangement uses TRBV11-3 and TRBJ1-3; D call uncertain. CDR1 and CDR2 (germline): SGHNT, YENEEA. Trimming cost V 5 bases and J 0 bases, with 11 bases left between them. The CDR3 has 15 amino acids. CDR3 coding DNA: TGTGCCAGCAGCCCCGGCGGGGTCTCTGGAAACACCATATATTTT. Protein sequence: CASSPGGVSGNTIYF.

V and J are TRBV7-2 and TRBJ1-2, with 10 bases identical to TRBD1. The CDR3 sequence is 15 residues long. Germline V gene sequence: CDR1 SGHTA, CDR2 FQGNSA. V dropped 1 base and J dropped 6; count of bases not matched to a gene: 5. The CDR3 region has the DNA TGTGCCAGCAGCTTAGGATTAGGGACAGGGGATGGCTACACCTTC. It is translated as CASSLGLGTGDGYTF.

The rearrangement uses TRBV5-4 and TRBJ2-5, with 11 bases aligning to TRBD2. There are 13 residues in the CDR3. Looked up from germline, CDR1 is SGHNT and CDR2 is YYREEE (reference sequence). V gave up 4 bases and J gave up 10 bases; unmatched junction bases: 6. CDR3 DNA: TGTGCCAGCAGCACGACTAGCGGGGAAGTCCAGTACTTC. Residues: CASSTTSGEVQYF.

V is TRBV5-6 and J is TRBJ2-3; maybe TRBD2 (5 bases). The V and J ends lost 0 bases and 1 base respectively, with 6 bases between them. The CDR3 extends over 14 amino acids. Germline lookup yields CDR1 SGHDT and CDR2 YYEEEE. CDR3 loop: CASSLAGGTDTQYF. CDR3 coding DNA: TGTGCCAGCAGCTTGGCCGGGGGCACAGATACGCAGTATTTT.

The chain joins TRBV6-5 to TRBJ2-7, with D perhaps matching TRBD2 (7 bases). The germline V gene encodes CDR1 MNHEY and CDR2 SVGAGI. Trimming left V 2 bases short and J 3 bases short, with 11 bases between. This CDR3 has 14 amino acids. CDR3 in amino acids: CASSYRGAGYEQYF. CDR3 sequence (DNA): TGTGCCAGCAGTTACCGGGGGGCAGGCTACGAGCAGTACTTC.

This chain links TRBV5-1 with TRBJ1-5; 7 bases agree with TRBD1. Germline CDR1 is SGHRS and CDR2 is YFSETQ. J lost 4 bases, V lost 4 bases, and 8 bases had no gene match. The CDR3 is made up of 15 amino acids. In DNA form, the CDR3 reads TGCGCCAGCAGCCCCCAGACAGGGCCGAATCAGCCCCAGCATTTT. Translation gives CASSPQTGPNQPQHF.

The chain has TRBV9 and TRBJ1-2, with 12 bases lining up with TRBD1. This CDR3 contains 17 residues. Germline-derived CDR1 and CDR2 are SGDLS and YYNGEE. Trimming took 3 bases from V and 8 from J; bases not matched to a gene: 14. For the CDR3, the DNA is TGTGCCAGCAGCGAACGATTACCGGGACAGGGGGCGGGAGGCTACACCTTC. Its translation: CASSERLPGQGAGGYTF. Using reference TRBV9 and TRBJ1-2 for the parts outside the CDR3, the full variable domain is DSGVTQTPKHLITATGQRVTLRCSPRSGDLSVYWYQQSLDQGLQFLIQYYNGEERAKGNILERFSAQQFPDLHSELNLSSLELGDSALYFCASSERLPGQGAGGYTFGSGTRLTVV.

This clone was picked up one time. The chain recombines TRBV6-4 with TRBJ1-1, with D maybe TRBD1 (6 bases). V was pared by 5 bases and J by 5 bases, with 21 bases between. The CDR3 length is 16 residues. CDR1 MRHNA and CDR2 SNTAGT come from the germline V gene. This chain's CDR3 is CASSPQGRGISTEAFF. In DNA form, the CDR3 reads TGTGCCAGCAGTCCCCAGGGGAGGGGAATAAGTACTGAAGCTTTCTTT.

The V call is TRBV12-3 or TRBV12-4, the J call TRBJ1-2; unclear D gene. V lost 8 bases to trimming and J lost 6 bases, with 16 bases between them. This CDR3 spans 13 amino acids. CDR3 region: CASLRPGGHGYTF. The CDR3 DNA reads as TGTGCCAGCCTCAGACCCGGAGGGCATGGCTACACCTTC.

V is TRBV28 and J is TRBJ1-6; D may be TRBD1 (5 bases). Germline CDR1 is MDHEN and CDR2 is SYDVKM. CDR3 length: 15 amino acids. Trimming shortened V by 8 bases and J by 1 base, and 12 bases separated the two germline ends. CDR3 protein: CASRRGGSYNSPLHF. The CDR3 DNA follows: TGTGCCAGCCGAAGGGGAGGGTCCTATAATTCACCCCTCCACTTT.

The genes are TRBV4-2 and TRBJ1-3; 8 positions agree with TRBD1. Per the germline V gene, CDR1 is LGHNA and CDR2 is YNFKEQ. The ends lost 4 bases at V and 1 base at J; junction bases unmatched: 9. The CDR3 extends over 17 amino acids. CDR3: CASSPTGQGRSGNTIYF. The CDR3 bases are TGTGCCAGCAGCCCCACAGGACAGGGAAGGTCTGGAAACACCATATATTTT.